These 4 T cell receptor beta chains share one sample of origin, sequenced in a study of blood T cell repertoires in COVID-19. TCRdb's table, derived via immunoSEQ multiplex PCR, lists solely in-frame clones and lacks some. The data show approximately 670,000 clones, 85% to 90% seen once. The sequencing input was peripheral blood. The receptors derive from a woman aged 18-29 years with acute or convalescent COVID-19.

The gene calls are TRBV2 and TRBJ1-5; TRBD1 matches at 7 bases. The germline V gene has CDR1 SNHLY and CDR2 FYNNEI. V dropped 3 bases and J dropped 1; count of bases not matched to a gene: 3. The CDR3 has 15 residues. This CDR3 is CASSDIQGSNQPQHF. CDR3 DNA sequence: TGTGCCAGCAGTGATATACAGGGGAGCAATCAGCCCCAGCATTTT.

This chain links TRBV19 with TRBJ2-1; the match to TRBD2 covers 7 bases. CDR3 size: 16 residues. Losses at the gene ends were 4 bases for V and 0 bases for J; bases not matched to a gene: 6. Germline values: CDR1 LNHDA, CDR2 SQIVND (reference sequence). The CDR3 loop reads CASSSFAGDSYNEQFF. The CDR3 region has the DNA TGTGCCAGTAGTAGCTTCGCGGGGGACTCCTACAATGAGCAGTTCTTC.

The rearrangement uses TRBV12-3 or TRBV12-4 and TRBJ2-7; 7 bases line up with TRBD2. V gave up 1 base and J gave up 4 bases; unmatched junction bases: 1. This CDR3 contains 13 residues. In nucleotides, the CDR3 is TGTGCCAGCAGTTTAGTGGGGGGGTACGAGCAGTACTTC. Translating it yields CASSLVGGYEQYF.

CDR3 nucleotides: TGCGCCAGCAGCTTGGAGAAGCATACGCAGTATTTT. It codes for CASSLEKHTQYF. The chain is built from TRBV5-1 and TRBJ2-3; no clear D. Germline-derived CDR1 and CDR2 are SGHRS and YFSETQ. The V end lost 0 bases, the J end lost 7 bases, and 6 bases lay between the germline ends. CDR3 length equals 12 residues.